Here is one T cell receptor beta chain with its context. The record originates from a study of cytomegalovirus exposure and HLA in healthy donors. A multiplex PCR was run with 60 Vbeta primers and 13 Jbeta primers. The method was immunoSEQ multiplex PCR; TCRdb's version includes in-frame clones alone and lacks a portion of them. This table has 70,000 to 100,000 clones, about two thirds appearing once. This CDR3 comprises 16 residues. The J segment lost 4 bases and the V segment lost 0 bases, leaving 6 bases of the junction unmatched. Germline V gene lookup returns CDR1 LNHNV and CDR2 YYDKDF (reference sequence).

The source material was PBMCs. This receptor was identified in a woman aged 45-65 years in good health and CMV-seropositive. The rearrangement joins TRBV15 to TRBJ2-1; 7 nucleotides match TRBD2. CDR3 region: CATSRDLASGYNEQFF. For the CDR3, the DNA is TGTGCCACCAGCAGAGATCTGGCTAGCGGATACAATGAGCAGTTCTTC.